The clone carrying this TCR beta chain has only a few counts. The protocol was immunoSEQ multiplex PCR, while the TCRdb copy is restricted to in-frame clones and leaves out a portion. The sample contains about 430,000 clones, 70% to 90% of which appear only once. The data stem from a study of blood T cell repertoires in COVID-19. Trimming removed 7 bases from V and 10 bases from J, with 18 bases in between. From germline, CDR1 is SGHRS and CDR2 YFSETQ. The length of the CDR3 is 14 residues. This receptor was identified in a young woman who had been exposed to COVID-19. V and J are TRBV5-1 and TRBJ1-6; D is unclear. The sequencing input was PBMCs or T cells enriched from blood (not recorded which). The DNA for the CDR3 is TGCGCCAGCGCGAGGGAAATTGGAAACTCACCCCTCCACTTT. Translation: CASAREIGNSPLHF.